Each of the 29 T cell receptor beta chains below was sequenced from the same sample in a study of response to subunit inactivated influenza vaccine. Using its own MiXCR run on the RT-PCR reads, TCRdb lists one record per CDR3 protein. The sample carries about 520,000 distinct CDR3 sequences, over 25% recorded once. This sample comprised CD4+ T cells sorted from PBMCs, obtained roughly 5 days after vaccination. These receptors were taken from a man in his fifties or sixties who received an inactivated influenza vaccine.

The J gene is TRBJ2-7, the V gene TRBV20-1, with TRBD1 identical over 8 bases. From germline, CDR1 is DFQATT and CDR2 SNEGSKA (reference sequence). Unmatched junction bases numbered 8, after V lost 6 bases and J lost 4 bases. The CDR3 runs 13 residues. As DNA, the CDR3 is TGCAGTGCCCAGGACAGGGAACCTTACGAGCAGTACTTC. Protein product: CSAQDREPYEQYF.

This clonotype appeared a few times. The chain recombines TRBV5-6 with TRBJ2-5, with D possibly being TRBD1 (6 bases). CDR3 size: 16 residues. Deletions cut 3 bases from V and 1 base from J, with 16 bases between. The V gene's germline CDR1 is SGHDT and CDR2 YYEEEE. The CDR3 protein is CASSSAGQRIQETQYF. DNA of the CDR3: TGTGCCAGCAGCTCCGCCGGACAGCGAATCCAAGAGACCCAGTACTTC.

A single count supports this clonotype. The chain has TRBV25-1 and TRBJ2-1; 8 bases match TRBD2. Germline CDR1 reads MGHDK; CDR2 reads SYGVNS. CDR3 length: 13 residues. The J segment lost 4 bases and the V segment lost 11 bases, leaving 7 bases of the junction unmatched. CDR3 amino acids: CAASGGGYNEQFF. Here the CDR3 DNA reads TGTGCCGCCTCCGGGGGGGGATACAATGAGCAGTTCTTC.

This chain uses TRBV12-3 or TRBV12-4 with TRBJ2-3, with D perhaps matching TRBD1 (5 bases). V lost 2 bases to trimming and J lost 0 bases, with 9 bases between them. The CDR3 totals 15 residues. The CDR3, as DNA: TGTGCCAGCAGTTTATGGCGGACAAGCACAGATACGCAGTATTTT. This sequence encodes CASSLWRTSTDTQYF.

J is TRBJ2-7 and V is TRBV10-2; 9 bases map to TRBD2. Germline CDR1 WSHSY, CDR2 SAAADI. Germline trimming cut 6 bases from V and 7 bases from J; bases unmatched to any gene: 13. The CDR3 extends over 15 amino acids. The CDR3 sequence is CASSGAGGLAYEQYF. In nucleotides, the CDR3 is TGCGCCAGCAGCGGAGCGGGGGGACTGGCATATGAGCAGTACTTC.

This clonotype has more than one count but fewer than ten. The rearrangement uses TRBV6-2 or TRBV6-3 and TRBJ2-1; 10 bases align to TRBD1. The germline CDR1 and CDR2 sequences are MNHEY and SVGEGT. The CDR3 sequence is 19 residues long. The ends lost 6 bases at V and 10 bases at J; junction bases unmatched: 24. The CDR3 coding sequence is TGTGCCAGCAGGAACCGGGACAGGGGCTTTACTACCCTCATAAGAGAGCAGTTCTTC. It codes for CASRNRDRGFTTLIREQFF.

The chain is built from TRBV5-1 and TRBJ1-1, with 8 bases matching TRBD1. The CDR3 is 14 residues long. Germline CDR1 SGHRS, CDR2 YFSETQ. The junction had 6 bases not matched to a gene; V was cut back by 4 bases and J by 4 bases. CDR3 sequence (DNA): TGCGCCAGCAGCAGGACAGGGCTGGCCACTGAAGCTTTCTTT. Its translation is CASSRTGLATEAFF. Variable domain in full (rest from reference TRBV5-1 and TRBJ1-1): KAGVTQTPRYLIKTRGQQVTLSCSPISGHRSVSWYQQTPGQGLQFLFEYFSETQRNKGNFPGRFSGRQFSNSRSEMNVSTLELGDSALYLCASSRTGLATEAFFGQGTRLTVV.

This clonotype was seen more than once but under ten times. The rearrangement links TRBV5-6 to TRBJ2-1; TRBD2 agrees at 11 bases. The germline CDR1 and CDR2 sequences are SGHDT and YYEEEE. The CDR3 has 18 residues. Trimming took 0 bases from V and 0 from J; bases not matched to a gene: 5. Here the CDR3 reads CASSLVSGRALSYNEQFF. Here the CDR3 DNA reads TGTGCCAGCAGCTTGGTTAGCGGGAGGGCCCTCTCCTACAATGAGCAGTTCTTC. The full variable domain, its missing parts supplied by reference TRBV5-6 and TRBJ2-1, is DAGVTQSPTHLIKTRGQQVTLRCSPKSGHDTVSWYQQALGQGPQFIFQYYEEEERQRGNFPDRFSGHQFPNYSSELNVNALLLGDSALYLCASSLVSGRALSYNEQFFGPGTRLTVL.

The genes are TRBV20-1 and TRBJ1-4; D might be TRBD1 (5 bases). Germline-derived CDR1 and CDR2 are DFQATT and SNEGSKA (reference sequence). With 4 bases removed from V and 14 bases from J, the gap between germline ends came to 17 bases. CDR3 length: 12 amino acids. Here the CDR3 reads CSAMGPNRGLFF. CDR3 coding DNA: TGCAGTGCTATGGGACCCAACCGAGGGCTGTTTTTT.

This chain links TRBV15 with TRBJ1-5; D is uncertain. The CDR3 contains 14 residues. The V end was cut by 5 bases, the J end by 0 bases, with 8 bases between. The germline CDR1 and CDR2 sequences are LNHNV and YYDKDF (reference sequence). CDR3 residues: CATSPNYSNQPQHF. CDR3 in DNA: TGTGCCACCAGCCCCAATTATAGCAATCAGCCCCAGCATTTT.

The chain is built from TRBV20-1 and TRBJ2-3, with 8 bases fitting TRBD1. The V segment lost 0 bases and the J segment 7 bases; nucleotides outside the gene matches: 9. CDR1 and CDR2 from the germline V gene are DFQATT and SNEGSKA (reference sequence). The CDR3 totals 15 residues. The CDR3 here is CSARDRRQGYNTQYF. Written as DNA, the CDR3 is TGCAGTGCTAGAGATCGGAGACAGGGGTATAATACGCAGTATTTT.

In its sample, this clonotype was seen a few times. The chain uses TRBV12-3 or TRBV12-4 and TRBJ2-3; 8 bases align to TRBD2. The CDR3 has 16 amino acids. V was clipped by 6 bases and J by 1 base; unmatched bases: 9. The CDR3 DNA follows: TGTGCCAGCAGCCCCGGGGTGACTAGCGGCACAGATACGCAGTATTTT. This gives the protein CASSPGVTSGTDTQYF.

The V call is TRBV18, the J call TRBJ2-1; maybe TRBD2 (7 bases). This CDR3 region has 15 residues. Germline V gene lookup returns CDR1 KGHSH and CDR2 LQKENI. V was clipped by 1 base and J by 9 bases, with 16 bases between them. The CDR3 is CASSPRGGPRGEQFF. The CDR3 DNA reads TGTGCCAGCTCACCACGGGGGGGGCCCCGGGGTGAGCAGTTCTTC.

This clonotype was recorded a few times. The V and J genes are TRBV5-1 and TRBJ2-3; perhaps TRBD2 as D (5 bases). V lost 1 base, J lost 2 bases, and 8 bases lay in between. The CDR3 has 14 amino acids. Germline V gene sequence: CDR1 SGHRS, CDR2 YFSETQ. The CDR3 DNA reads TGCGCCAGCAGCTTGTTTCGGGACACAGATACGCAGTATTTT. The encoded protein is CASSLFRDTDTQYF.

The V call is TRBV20-1, the J call TRBJ2-1, with D possibly being TRBD2 (6 bases). Germline values: CDR1 DFQATT, CDR2 SNEGSKA (reference sequence). The CDR3 extends over 11 amino acids. V gave up 6 bases and J gave up 16 bases, with 19 bases separating them. This CDR3 is CSAPRVWGVFF. CDR3 nucleotides: TGCAGTGCGCCCAGGGTTTGGGGGGTATTCTTC.

This clonotype showed up just a few times. J is TRBJ1-5 and V is TRBV7-2; weak D call: TRBD1 (6 bases). The CDR3 totals 15 residues. The germline V gene encodes CDR1 SGHTA and CDR2 FQGNSA. V was cut by 2 bases and J by 3 bases, with 11 bases left in between. CDR3 residues: CASSLRAGVNQPQHF. CDR3 coding DNA: TGTGCCAGCAGCTTAAGGGCAGGGGTCAATCAGCCCCAGCATTTT.

This chain joins TRBV27 and TRBJ2-7; 9 bases are shared with TRBD1. V dropped 5 bases and J dropped 1; count of bases not matched to a gene: 3. The CDR3 is 14 amino acids. The germline CDR1 and CDR2 sequences are MNHEY and SMNVEV (reference sequence). CDR3 protein: CASSRQGVSYEQYF. In DNA, the CDR3 is TGTGCCAGCAGTCGACAGGGGGTTTCCTACGAGCAGTACTTC.

This clonotype was counted between two and nine times. This sequence joins TRBV6-5 and TRBJ2-7, with unresolved D. Trimming removed 3 bases from V and 4 bases from J, with 16 bases in between. Germline V gene data show CDR1 as MNHEY and CDR2 as SVGAGI. The CDR3 loop spans 15 amino acids. CDR3 protein: CASSYGRGRTYEQYF. CDR3 sequence (DNA): TGTGCCAGCAGTTATGGCCGAGGTCGAACTTACGAGCAGTACTTC.

This clonotype was counted a few times. The chain carries TRBV20-1 and TRBJ2-1; TRBD2 matches at 9 bases. CDR1 and CDR2 from the germline V gene are DFQATT and SNEGSKA (reference sequence). The CDR3 length is 14 residues. Trimming removed 6 bases from V and 5 bases from J; junction bases left unmatched: 8. CDR3 in amino acids: CSAPLAGLDNEQFF. CDR3 nucleotides: TGCAGTGCCCCGCTAGCGGGGTTAGACAATGAGCAGTTCTTC.

This clonotype was detected a few times. This sequence joins TRBV12-3 or TRBV12-4 and TRBJ1-2, with D tentatively TRBD1 (5 bases). Trimming left V 2 bases short and J 3 bases short, with 13 bases between. The CDR3 contains 15 residues. CDR3 nucleotide sequence: TGTGCCAGCAGTTTATCAACTGTGGGGGACTATGGCTACACCTTC. It specifies CASSLSTVGDYGYTF.

This clonotype was detected ten times or more. The chain's CDR3 is CASSGTSGTQYF. The CDR3 DNA follows: TGTGCCAGCAGTGGGACTAGCGGGACCCAGTACTTC. This chain uses TRBV12-3 or TRBV12-4 with TRBJ2-5, with 11 bases lining up with TRBD2. V lost 5 bases, J lost 7 bases, and 0 bases stayed unmatched. This CDR3 is built from 12 residues.

J is TRBJ2-7 and V is TRBV20-1, with D unresolved. V shed 6 bases and J shed 2 bases, with 17 bases lying between them. CDR3 length equals 14 residues. Germline V gives CDR1 DFQATT, CDR2 SNEGSKA (reference sequence). Written as DNA, the CDR3 is TGCAGTGCGAGAACGAGGCCTGGGCCCTACGAGCAGTACTTC. Protein product: CSARTRPGPYEQYF.

This rearrangement joins TRBV10-3 to TRBJ2-7, with D unresolved. V lost 3 bases and J 5 bases, leaving 14 bases between the germline ends. The length of the CDR3 is 14 residues. The germline gives CDR1 ENHRY, CDR2 SYGVKD. The CDR3 is CAISEGTARNEQYF. The DNA for the CDR3 is TGTGCCATCAGTGAAGGTACCGCCCGGAACGAGCAGTACTTC.

In this sample, this clonotype turned up a few times. The J gene is TRBJ2-7, the V gene TRBV27; TRBD2 aligns across 10 bases. V lost 6 bases to trimming and J lost 7 bases; unmatched junction nucleotides: 6. The CDR3 consists of 13 residues. The germline V gene has CDR1 MNHEY and CDR2 SMNVEV (reference sequence). The CDR3 bases are TGTGCCAGCAGGCCGGGACTAGCGTGGGAGCAGTACTTC. Translation: CASRPGLAWEQYF.

Only a few counts were recorded for this clonotype. The chain couples TRBV20-1 to TRBJ1-2; possible D gene TRBD1, 6 bases. The CDR3 totals 14 residues. Trimming took off 1 base at V and 0 bases at J, with 9 bases between the two ends. Germline V gene lookup returns CDR1 DFQATT and CDR2 SNEGSKA (reference sequence). The CDR3 region is CSARVRGTNYGYTF. In nucleotides, the CDR3 is TGCAGTGCTAGAGTGAGGGGGACTAACTATGGCTACACCTTC.

This clonotype has only a few counts. The chain uses TRBV6-4 and TRBJ2-1, with 12 positions matching TRBD2. V dropped 6 bases and J dropped 8; count of bases not matched to a gene: 5. Germline assignment: CDR1 MRHNA and CDR2 SNTAGT. This CDR3 has 14 residues. The CDR3 loop is CASSRTSGDYEQFF. The CDR3 DNA follows: TGTGCCAGCAGCCGGACTAGCGGGGATTATGAGCAGTTCTTC.

The genes are TRBV14 and TRBJ2-5; either TRBD1 or TRBD2 may fit D (6 bases each). V was pared by 1 base and J by 7 bases, with 16 bases between. This CDR3 is 15 amino acids long. The germline gives CDR1 SGHDN, CDR2 FVKESK. The CDR3, as DNA: TGTGCCAGCAGCCAAGTGACTGGAGGAGGGGGGACCCAGTACTTC. This translates into CASSQVTGGGGTQYF.

This clonotype was recorded many times. This chain links TRBV24-1 with TRBJ2-1; TRBD2 might be the D (5 bases). In germline, CDR1 is KGHDR, CDR2 SFDVKD. The CDR3 loop spans 13 amino acids. V was shortened by 1 base and J by 9 bases, with 9 bases between the two germline ends. The CDR3 coding sequence is TGTGCCACCAGTGATTTAGGTGGAGGTGAGCAGTTCTTC. This translates into CATSDLGGGEQFF.

The rearrangement joins TRBV29-1 to TRBJ1-2; D call uncertain. The germline V and J ends were trimmed by 6 bases and 3 bases, with 11 bases remaining between them. This CDR3 is built from 12 residues. In germline, CDR1 is SQVTM, CDR2 ANQGSEA. CDR3 amino acids: CSVLKGDYGYTF. The CDR3 DNA reads TGCAGCGTCTTGAAGGGAGACTATGGCTACACCTTC.